The 15 T cell receptor beta chains below were found in one sample sequenced in a study of T cells in Graves' hyperthyroidism and ophthalmopathy. Researchers amplified the TCR beta CDR3 regions from RNA transcripts. The HTBI set primed first-round TCR CDR3 RT-PCR. TCRdb processed the multiplex PCR reads anew with MiXCR; each CDR3 protein has one entry. The repertoire holds about 620,000 distinct CDR3 sequences, around 15% seen once, with 3% to 4% in the top ten. Sequencing was performed on blood. The receptors shown here come from a woman in her 30s with Graves' hyperthyroidism.

The table lists this clonotype with a few counts. This sequence joins TRBV29-1 and TRBJ2-2, with 10 bases aligning to TRBD2. Germline assignment: CDR1 SQVTM and CDR2 ANQGSEA. The V and J ends lost 7 bases and 7 bases, in that order; junction bases with no gene match: 12. The CDR3 spans 15 residues. CDR3 residues: CSARASGSRNGELFF. DNA of the CDR3: TGCAGCGCCAGGGCTAGCGGGAGTAGGAACGGGGAGCTGTTTTTT.

The genes are TRBV7-8 and TRBJ1-2; maybe TRBD1 (5 bases). Germline assignment: CDR1 SGHVS and CDR2 FQNEAQ. Trimming stripped 5 bases from V and 3 bases from J, with 13 bases between. The CDR3 runs to 14 residues. CDR3: CASSHVQGHYGYTF. The CDR3 bases are TGTGCCAGCAGCCATGTCCAGGGCCACTATGGCTACACCTTC.

CDR3 nucleotide sequence: TGTGCCAGCAGCCCTCTACTGGGGGTAGGAGAGACCCAGTACTTC. Translating it yields CASSPLLGVGETQYF. The chain is built from TRBV7-9 and TRBJ2-5, with D possibly called TRBD1 or TRBD2 (5 bases each). Germline loops: CDR1 SEHNR, CDR2 FQNEAQ (reference sequence). This CDR3 contains 15 residues. V was pared by 5 bases and J by 4 bases, with 17 bases between.

This clonotype was counted a few times. J is TRBJ2-4 and V is TRBV28, with D perhaps assigned TRBD1 or TRBD2 (5 bases each). CDR3 length: 16 amino acids. V lost 6 bases, J lost 9 bases, and 24 bases lay in between. Per germline, CDR1 MDHEN and CDR2 SYDVKM. In DNA form, the CDR3 reads TGTGCCAGCAGGGGACGAGGGCAGGAATTGGGGAGCATTCAGTACTTC. This codes for CASRGRGQELGSIQYF.

Many counts were recorded for this clonotype. The V and J genes are TRBV3-1 and TRBJ2-1, with D uncertain. Trimming left V 4 bases short and J 9 bases short, with 13 bases between. Germline CDR1 LGHDT, CDR2 YNNKEL (reference sequence). The CDR3 covers 13 residues. In DNA form, the CDR3 reads TGTGCCAGCAGCCTCGGGCCGGTAGGTGAGCAGTTCTTC. This codes for CASSLGPVGEQFF.

This clonotype has only a few counts. The chain combines TRBV29-1 with TRBJ2-1; 9 bases line up with TRBD2. V lost 1 base and J lost 2; bases outside the gene matches: 0. CDR1 and CDR2 from the germline V gene are SQVTM and ANQGSEA. This CDR3 comprises 14 residues. CDR3 amino acids: CSVEGGRAYNEQFF. The CDR3 DNA reads as TGCAGCGTTGAAGGCGGGAGGGCCTACAATGAGCAGTTCTTC.

This clonotype was detected many times. This chain joins TRBV27 and TRBJ2-3; D is perhaps TRBD2 (5 bases). The germline CDR1 and CDR2 sequences are MNHEY and SMNVEV (reference sequence). Trimming cost V 5 bases and J 4 bases, with 10 bases left between them. CDR3 length equals 13 residues. The CDR3 sequence is CASSGGRADTQYF. The CDR3 DNA is TGTGCCAGCAGTGGAGGTCGGGCAGATACGCAGTATTTT.

The chain uses TRBV5-1 and TRBJ1-5; D not certain. CDR1 is SGHRS and CDR2 is YFSETQ in the germline V gene. V was pared by 5 bases and J by 3 bases, with 9 bases between. This CDR3 region has 13 residues. CDR3 in DNA: TGCGCCAGCAGTGTGGGAACCAATCAGCCCCAGCATTTT. Translation gives CASSVGTNQPQHF. The variable domain in full, with the rest retrieved from reference TRBV5-1 and TRBJ1-5, is KAGVTQTPRYLIKTRGQQVTLSCSPISGHRSVSWYQQTPGQGLQFLFEYFSETQRNKGNFPGRFSGRQFSNSRSEMNVSTLELGDSALYLCASSVGTNQPQHFGDGTRLSIL.

This clonotype has a handful of counts. The chain links TRBV2 to TRBJ2-7; D tentatively fits TRBD1 or TRBD2 (6 bases each). CDR1 and CDR2 (germline): SNHLY, FYNNEI. This CDR3 has 14 residues. V was clipped by 8 bases and J by 3 bases, with 17 bases between them. CDR3 nucleotide sequence: TGTGCCAGCGAAGGGGTCCGGGGGCTCTACGAGCAGTACTTC. It specifies CASEGVRGLYEQYF. Looking up the rest from reference TRBV2 and TRBJ2-7 gives the full variable domain: EPEVTQTPSHQVTQMGQEVILRCVPISNHLYFYWYRQILGQKVEFLVSFYNNEISEKSEIFDDQFSVERPDGSNFTLKIRSTKLEDSAMYFCASEGVRGLYEQYFGPGTRLTVT.

This clonotype came up many times. The chain uses TRBV6-1 and TRBJ1-2, with a weak D call TRBD1 (5 bases). The V end was cut by 6 bases, the J end by 0 bases, with 14 bases between. CDR3 length: 15 amino acids. Per the germline V gene, CDR1 is MNHNS and CDR2 is SASEGT. The CDR3 DNA sequence: TGTGCCAGCAGACTGGGACCGACAGCTAACTATGGCTACACCTTC. Translation gives CASRLGPTANYGYTF.

This clonotype was observed many times. This chain uses TRBV20-1 with TRBJ2-3; no reliable D call. Germline V CDR1 and CDR2: DFQATT, SNEGSKA (reference sequence). V shed 3 bases and J shed 5 bases, with 15 bases lying between them. This CDR3 has 14 amino acids. The CDR3 bases are TGCAGTGCTAGGCGAGTCGGAGTAGGAGATACGCAGTATTTT. It is translated as CSARRVGVGDTQYF.

This clonotype was found a few times. CDR3 loop: CASSQGGTGVYYGYTF. The CDR3 DNA reads as TGCGCCAGCAGCCAAGGGGGGACGGGTGTCTACTATGGCTACACCTTC. The chain joins TRBV4-1 to TRBJ1-2; D is perhaps TRBD1 (5 bases). V shed 1 base and J shed 3 bases, with 15 bases lying between them. CDR1 is MGHRA, CDR2 YSYEKL, per germline. This CDR3 comprises 16 residues.

The sample holds many counts of this clonotype. The chain is built from TRBV18 and TRBJ2-1; 12 bases align to TRBD2. V lost 3 bases and J lost 6; bases outside the gene matches: 6. The CDR3 is 16 amino acids. The V gene's germline CDR1 is KGHSH and CDR2 LQKENI. This chain's CDR3 is CASSPLAGGPLNEQFF. The CDR3, as DNA: TGTGCCAGCTCACCCCTAGCGGGAGGGCCTCTCAATGAGCAGTTCTTC.

This clonotype was found a few times. This sequence joins TRBV10-3 and TRBJ2-3, with D maybe TRBD2 (7 bases). CDR1 ENHRY and CDR2 SYGVKD come from the germline V gene. This CDR3 comprises 15 residues. V dropped 3 bases and J dropped 4 bases, with 14 bases sitting between them. Here the CDR3 reads CAISDWGGGPDTQYF. CDR3 in DNA: TGTGCCATCAGTGATTGGGGGGGCGGGCCAGATACGCAGTATTTT.

This clonotype has ten or more counts. This CDR3 is CASSYRTSGRYEQYF. Here the CDR3 DNA reads TGTGCCAGCAGCTACAGGACTAGCGGGAGATACGAGCAGTACTTC. The V and J genes are TRBV3-1 and TRBJ2-7, with 13 bases matching TRBD2. This CDR3 spans 15 amino acids. Germline V gene data show CDR1 as LGHDT and CDR2 as YNNKEL (reference sequence). J lost 4 bases, V lost 5 bases, and 5 bases had no gene match.